This T cell receptor (beta chain) was found in a study of human T cells and chemical hapten exposure. The time point: patch test 1, 2 weeks after DPC sensitization. Treatment specified: therapeutic diphenylcyclopropenone sensitization with weekly scalp DPC. TCRdb reprocessed the RACE reads via MiXCR and lists one record per CDR3 protein. Here the sample spans about 110,000 distinct CDR3 sequences, approximately 11% being singletons. Trimming at V came to 5 bases and at J to 4 bases, leaving 16 bases not matched to a gene. The germline V gene encodes CDR1 SEHNR and CDR2 FQNEAQ (reference sequence). The CDR3 runs to 18 residues. This clonotype was seen at least ten times.

The receptor was isolated from a woman between 40 and 50 years old with alopecia areata. Some clones in this sample may be carry-over from other donors' samples. This chain connects TRBV7-9 to TRBJ2-5; TRBD2 agrees at 10 bases. The sample consisted of whole blood, taken in connection with sensitization to the hapten diphenylcyclopropenone (DPC). CDR3 bases: TGTGCCAGCAGCCCCTGGTCCAGCGGGGGGGCCGGGGGAGAGACCCAGTACTTC. Translated: CASSPWSSGGAGGETQYF.